This T cell receptor (beta chain) was captured in a study of T cell responses to AZD1222 COVID-19 vaccine. Overall study context: Analyses pooled second doses at about 4 or about 12 weeks. Regarding the study as a whole: Clonal diversity was possibly underestimated, and the donors were mostly white British, with more females. Baseline antibody screening turned up just a handful of seropositive AZD1222 recipients. Repertoire samples came only from after the peak T cell response.

This CDR3 is 14 amino acids long. The V gene's germline CDR1 is SGHKS and CDR2 YYEKEE (reference sequence). The V end lost 0 bases, the J end lost 7 bases, and 10 bases lay between the germline ends. About this clone itself: What it binds is unknown.

The protocol was immunoSEQ multiplex PCR, while the TCRdb copy is restricted to in-frame clones and leaves out a portion. The table lists roughly 130,000 clones, approximately 90% of them singletons. Material: peripheral blood, obtained on day 0 of AZD1222 vaccination. The chain uses TRBV5-5 and TRBJ1-4; no firm D call. The TCR comes from an adult in good health. CDR3 nucleotide sequence: TGTGCCAGCAGCTTGGGTCCAACGGGTGAAAAACTGTTTTTT. Its protein is CASSLGPTGEKLFF.